This T cell receptor beta chain was identified during a study of T cells in women clearing cervical HPV infection. The wider study: Cases: HPV16-related CIN3 or worse on histology, 2 invasive cancers. The study, taken as a whole, reports: Effector/memory and HPV-specific T cells were not isolated, and association timing is unknown. A classifier using richness and V gene abundances reached an AUC of more than 0.8.

A word on this clone: Its specificity is not known. From the germline J gene comes the end of the CDR3, since the read stops 3 residues before it.

Repertoires were generated with immunoSEQ multiplex PCR, while TCRdb's copy carries only in-frame clones and drops some. In all, the sample yields about 46,000 clones. CDR3 length: 14 residues. CDR1 and CDR2 from the germline V gene are LNHDA and SQIVND (reference sequence). What was sequenced was blood buffy coat. The source is a woman between 18 and 70 years old with a cervical HPV16 infection that either progressed to CIN3+ or cleared (not recorded which). The chain combines TRBV19 with TRBJ2-3; D ambiguous. The sequenced CDR3 bases are TGTGCCAGTAGTATTATCCAGGAGAATCAGCCG. Translated, it gives CASSIIQENQP. The CDR3 in full is CASSIIQENQPQYF. Variable domain in full (rest from reference TRBV19 and TRBJ2-3): DGGITQSPKYLFRKEGQNVTLSCEQNLNHDAMYWYRQDPGQGLRLIYYSQIVNDFQKGDIAEGYSVSREKKESFPLTVTSAQKNPTAFYLCASSIIQENQPQYFGPGTRLTVL.